A selection of T cell receptor beta chains follows, all from one sample in a study of T cells in Graves' hyperthyroidism and ophthalmopathy. Each CDR3 protein is one row after TCRdb ran MiXCR on the multiplex PCR reads. The table lists 500,000 to 800,000 distinct CDR3 sequences, just under 45% of them singletons, with more than 7% in the top ten. Material: peripheral blood or thyroid tissue (not recorded which). The receptor source for this set is an adult man with Graves' disease, either hyperthyroidism or ophthalmopathy (not recorded which). Both conserved end residues are part of each CDR3.

J gene: TRBJ1-4
V gene: TRBV2
CDR3 protein: CASTVAGIGEKLFF

J gene: TRBJ2-2
V gene: TRBV7-2
CDR3 protein: CASLAAGVGTGELFF

J gene: TRBJ1-1
V gene: TRBV29-1
CDR3 protein: CSVGGKGQGLMNTEAFF

J gene: TRBJ2-5
V gene: TRBV11-1
CDR3 protein: CASSGGRATETQYF

J gene: TRBJ2-7
V gene: TRBV24-1
CDR3 protein: CASSYGVPYEQYF

J gene: TRBJ1-1
V gene: TRBV7-2
CDR3 protein: CASSLATGSTEAFF

J gene: TRBJ1-1
V gene: TRBV29-1
CDR3 protein: CSEGTGSSAFF

J gene: TRBJ2-7
V gene: TRBV20-1
CDR3 protein: CSAGEGPGADYEQYF

J gene: TRBJ2-7
V gene: TRBV5-1
CDR3 protein: CASSSAGQAFHEQYF

J gene: TRBJ2-3
V gene: TRBV10-3
CDR3 protein: CAISSGGATDTQYF

J gene: TRBJ1-2
V gene: TRBV27
CDR3 protein: CASSLLAGNYGYTF

J gene: TRBJ2-7
V gene: TRBV20-1
CDR3 protein: CSASLSRSSYEQYF

J gene: TRBJ2-5
V gene: TRBV7-8
CDR3 protein: CASSIRGEETQYF

J gene: TRBJ2-7
V gene: TRBV7-6
CDR3 protein: CASSSQRARTSGSYEQYF

J gene: TRBJ1-6
V gene: TRBV2
CDR3 protein: CASSDNYNSPLHF

J gene: TRBJ2-7
V gene: TRBV2
CDR3 protein: CASSEGGGGPLHEQYF

J gene: TRBJ1-1
V gene: TRBV4-2
CDR3 protein: CASSQAVGVRAEAFF

J gene: TRBJ2-5
V gene: TRBV12-3/TRBV12-4
CDR3 protein: CASTGTSGGRETQYF

J gene: TRBJ2-6
V gene: TRBV19
CDR3 protein: CASSGQGILSGANVLTF

J gene: TRBJ2-7
V gene: TRBV7-9
CDR3 protein: CASSTRDSEDEQYF

J gene: TRBJ2-5
V gene: TRBV7-3
CDR3 protein: CASSLLGSQETQYF

J gene: TRBJ1-4
V gene: TRBV20-1
CDR3 protein: CSAREGVNEKLFF

J gene: TRBJ1-6
V gene: TRBV6-1
CDR3 protein: CASSPGGEDSPLHF

J gene: TRBJ1-6
V gene: TRBV29-1
CDR3 protein: CSVGRDSNSPLHF

J gene: TRBJ2-7
V gene: TRBV11-2
CDR3 protein: CASSSWGGEWSYEQYF

J gene: TRBJ1-2
V gene: TRBV25-1
CDR3 protein: CASSGTGTGDGYTF

J gene: TRBJ1-4
V gene: TRBV20-1
CDR3 protein: CSARSSTNEKLFF

J gene: TRBJ2-5
V gene: TRBV5-1
CDR3 protein: CASSTDDRVQETQYF

J gene: TRBJ1-4
V gene: TRBV5-1
CDR3 protein: CASSLAGGLNEKLFF

J gene: TRBJ1-4
V gene: TRBV20-1
CDR3 protein: CSAVGSQANEKLFF

J gene: TRBJ2-2
V gene: TRBV29-1
CDR3 protein: CSLGLLTGELFF

J gene: TRBJ2-7
V gene: TRBV6-5
CDR3 protein: CASSPDSLVYEQYF

J gene: TRBJ1-1
V gene: TRBV29-1
CDR3 protein: CSAAGRTNTEAFF

J gene: TRBJ1-5
V gene: TRBV2
CDR3 protein: CASSARGTGNQPQHF

J gene: TRBJ2-1
V gene: TRBV25-1
CDR3 protein: CASTGQGVNEQFF

J gene: TRBJ1-4
V gene: TRBV7-2
CDR3 protein: CASSLWGEPTNEKLFF

J gene: TRBJ1-3
V gene: TRBV7-9
CDR3 protein: CASSLKWDGNTIYF

J gene: TRBJ1-5
V gene: TRBV15
CDR3 protein: CATSRGSARGTGTQHF

J gene: TRBJ2-7
V gene: TRBV29-1
CDR3 protein: CSADKDASSYEQYF

J gene: TRBJ1-1
V gene: TRBV12-3/TRBV12-4
CDR3 protein: CASSRTGIGSTEAFF

J gene: TRBJ1-3
V gene: TRBV7-2
CDR3 protein: CATTAGQGPGNTIYF

J gene: TRBJ1-2
V gene: TRBV5-1
CDR3 protein: CASSLDGYGGYTF

J gene: TRBJ2-5
V gene: TRBV29-1
CDR3 protein: CSVEDGAGWETQYF

J gene: TRBJ2-5
V gene: TRBV6-5
CDR3 protein: CASRGENQETQYF

J gene: TRBJ1-2
V gene: TRBV25-1
CDR3 protein: CASSLTLTANYGYTF

J gene: TRBJ1-1
V gene: TRBV19
CDR3 protein: CASSSDKYTEAFF

J gene: TRBJ1-1
V gene: TRBV6-5
CDR3 protein: CASSYETNTEAFF

J gene: TRBJ1-1
V gene: TRBV12-3/TRBV12-4
CDR3 protein: CASSSQGLGEAFF